One T cell receptor beta chain is described in this entry. What it binds is unknown. This record comes from a study of OX40 agonist ivuxolimab in advanced cancers. General observations from the study: The CD4+ and CD8+ T cells in the blood had expanded clonally by week 6 at 0.1 to 3.0 mg/kg. Low normalized clonal expansion also occurred in some nonresponding patients.

TCRdb's copy holds only in-frame clones and misses some; the assay was immunoSEQ multiplex PCR. The sample holds approximately 24,000 clones; approximately 85% are singletons and the top ten take 15% to 20%. Prior autoimmune disease or systemic immunosuppression barred patients. V was shortened by 0 bases and J by 9 bases, with 10 bases between the two germline ends. Germline-derived CDR1 and CDR2 are SGHRS and YFSETQ. The CDR3 covers 13 residues. Source: CD4+ or CD8+ T cells sorted from blood, taken in a trial of the OX40 agonist ivuxolimab. The sequence came from an adult with an advanced solid tumor such as melanoma, head and neck, liver or kidney cancer. The chain couples TRBV5-1 to TRBJ1-5, with D possibly TRBD1 on 5 matching bases. CDR3 loop: CASSLDDSGPQHF. In nucleotides, the CDR3 is TGCGCCAGCAGCTTGGACGACAGCGGGCCCCAGCATTTT.